This TCR beta chain was captured by sequencing in a study of T cell responses to AZD1222 COVID-19 vaccine. The V gene lost 4 bases and the J gene lost 0 bases, with 13 bases spanning the gap. Germline V gene sequence: CDR1 KGHSH, CDR2 LQKENI. The CDR3 length is 16 residues. Data came from immunoSEQ multiplex PCR; TCRdb stores just in-frame clones and leaves some out. The data hold about 120,000 clones, with roughly 90% observed a single time. The clonotype originates from an adult in good health. This specimen consisted of peripheral blood, obtained on day 0 of AZD1222 vaccination. The J gene is TRBJ1-3, the V gene TRBV18; possible D gene TRBD1, 6 bases. The CDR3 loop is CASSRGHLISGNTIYF. DNA of the CDR3: TGTGCCAGCTCACGGGGACACCTTATCTCTGGAAACACCATATATTTT. Filled out from reference TRBV18 and TRBJ1-3, the complete variable domain reads NAGVMQNPRHLVRRRGQEARLRCSPMKGHSHVYWYRQLPEEGLKFMVYLQKENIIDESGMPKERFSAEFPKEGPSILRIQQVVRGDSAAYFCASSRGHLISGNTIYFGEGSWLTVV.